One sample yielded the 23 T cell receptor beta chains listed below, sequenced in a study of T cells in Graves' hyperthyroidism and ophthalmopathy. Researchers took RNA transcripts and amplified the TCR beta CDR3 regions from them. TCR CDR3 underwent first-round RT-PCR with the HTBI primer set. TCRdb called the multiplex PCR reads again in MiXCR, with one record for every CDR3 protein. In the table there are over 500,000 distinct CDR3 sequences, roughly a sixth of which are singletons. The specimen sequenced was blood. All receptors come from a woman in her 30s with Graves' ophthalmopathy.

On this clonotype: Since no conserved phenylalanine or tryptophan closes the CDR3, a read error is the likely cause. The chain links TRBV29-1 to TRBJ1-1, with a weak D call TRBD1 (6 bases). V lost 5 bases to trimming and J lost 0 bases, with 7 bases between them. Per the germline V gene, CDR1 is SQVTM and CDR2 is ANQGSEA. The CDR3 totals 12 residues. Here the CDR3 reads CSVPGVNTEAFS. CDR3 in DNA: TGCAGCGTTCCAGGGGTGAACACTGAAGCTTTCTCT.

At least ten counts were recorded for this clonotype. The V and J genes are TRBV2 and TRBJ2-7; a weak D match, TRBD2 (5 bases). The CDR3 consists of 11 residues. Trimming took off 10 bases at V and 2 bases at J, with 9 bases between the two ends. Germline assignment: CDR1 SNHLY and CDR2 FYNNEI. This CDR3 reads CATGLAYEQYF. CDR3 coding DNA: TGTGCCACCGGACTCGCCTACGAGCAGTACTTC.

This clonotype was detected many times. The chain recombines TRBV7-3 with TRBJ1-1; D is unclear. With 4 bases removed from V and 1 base from J, the gap between germline ends came to 7 bases. This CDR3 spans 13 amino acids. Looked up from germline, CDR1 is SGHTA and CDR2 is FQGTGA. CDR3 region: CASSWERNTEAFF. CDR3 in DNA: TGTGCCAGCAGCTGGGAAAGGAACACTGAAGCTTTCTTT.

This chain connects TRBV6-2 or TRBV6-3 to TRBJ2-3, with 7 nucleotides matching TRBD1. Per germline, CDR1 MNHEY and CDR2 SVGEGT. The CDR3 is 14 amino acids. After removal of 5 bases from V and 4 bases from J, the junction contained 6 bases not matched to a gene. The CDR3 spells CASSMGQFPDTQYF. CDR3 DNA: TGTGCCAGCAGTATGGGACAGTTCCCAGATACGCAGTATTTT.

Details on this clonotype: A single base separates this from a much larger clone, so it may be a read error. The chain is built from TRBV24-1 and TRBJ1-1; D is uncertain. Germline values: CDR1 KGHDR, CDR2 SFDVKD. The CDR3 contains 11 residues. This CDR3 reads CATSGGTEASF. The CDR3 DNA follows: TGTGCCACCAGTGGGGGAACTGAAGCTTCCTTT.

This clonotype was detected ten times or more. The chain has TRBV30 and TRBJ2-1; D gene uncertain. Germline CDR1 reads GTSNPN; CDR2 reads SVGIG (reference sequence). With 2 bases removed from V and 6 bases from J, the gap between germline ends came to 5 bases. This CDR3 region has 11 residues. CDR3 bases: TGTGCCTGGAGTAACGGCAATGAGCAGTTCTTC. Encoded protein: CAWSNGNEQFF.

The chain recombines TRBV15 with TRBJ1-2; D is undetermined. CDR1 and CDR2 from the germline V gene are LNHNV and YYDKDF (reference sequence). V dropped 0 bases and J dropped 7 bases, with 12 bases sitting between them. CDR3 length equals 14 residues. CDR3 region: CATSRDSFGLGYTF. DNA of the CDR3: TGTGCCACCAGCAGAGATTCGTTCGGGCTTGGCTACACCTTC.

The sample holds a few counts of this clonotype. The chain links TRBV19 to TRBJ1-1; 7 nucleotides line up with TRBD1. CDR1 and CDR2 from the germline V gene are LNHDA and SQIVND (reference sequence). The CDR3 extends over 14 amino acids. V lost 5 bases to trimming and J lost 0 bases; unmatched junction nucleotides: 3. Written as DNA, the CDR3 is TGTGCCAGTAGTGAGGGGGCCGTGAACACTGAAGCTTTCTTT. It is translated as CASSEGAVNTEAFF.

This clonotype came up many times. The genes are TRBV20-1 and TRBJ2-7, with TRBD2 matching over 8 bases. Losses at the gene ends were 4 bases for V and 2 bases for J; bases not matched to a gene: 4. This CDR3 has 13 amino acids. Looked up from germline, CDR1 is DFQATT and CDR2 is SNEGSKA (reference sequence). CDR3 sequence: CSAMSGLAYEQYF. The CDR3 coding sequence is TGCAGTGCTATGTCGGGACTAGCCTACGAGCAGTACTTC.

J is TRBJ2-1 and V is TRBV7-8; D remains unclear. Trimming removed 2 bases from V and 5 bases from J, with 7 bases in between. Germline loops: CDR1 SGHVS, CDR2 FQNEAQ. This CDR3 has 13 amino acids. The CDR3 DNA reads as TGTGCCAGCAGCTTATACACTAACAATGAGCAGTTCTTC. Its translation: CASSLYTNNEQFF.

This chain connects TRBV7-2 to TRBJ2-3, with TRBD1 as a possible D gene (5 bases). The CDR3 runs 15 residues. V lost 4 bases to trimming and J lost 0 bases, with 11 bases between them. Germline values: CDR1 SGHTA, CDR2 FQGNSA. The chain's CDR3 is CASSYPDSSTDTQYF. CDR3 coding DNA: TGTGCCAGCAGCTATCCTGACAGTAGCACAGATACGCAGTATTTT.

This clonotype was observed a few times. The chain recombines TRBV20-1 with TRBJ2-2, with TRBD2 as a possible D gene (6 bases). Germline CDR1 reads DFQATT; CDR2 reads SNEGSKA (reference sequence). This CDR3 spans 15 amino acids. The V end lost 3 bases, the J end lost 4 bases, and 15 bases lay between the germline ends. The CDR3 DNA sequence: TGCAGTGCTAGGAGGCGCGGGACGTCCACCGGGGAGCTGTTTTTT. This codes for CSARRRGTSTGELFF.

There are a few counts of this clonotype. The chain carries TRBV18 and TRBJ2-7; D unresolved. Deletions cut 3 bases from V and 0 bases from J, with 9 bases between. This CDR3 is 14 amino acids long. Germline lookup yields CDR1 KGHSH and CDR2 LQKENI. Written as DNA, the CDR3 is TGTGCCAGCTCACCTCCAGGTTACTCCTACGAGCAGTACTTC. Protein: CASSPPGYSYEQYF.

At least ten counts were recorded for this clonotype. The chain carries TRBV2 and TRBJ2-2, with TRBD1 identical over 8 bases. The trim removed 4 bases at V and 6 bases at J, leaving 7 bases unmatched. The CDR3 contains 15 residues. Germline V gene sequence: CDR1 SNHLY, CDR2 FYNNEI. The CDR3 DNA follows: TGTGCCAGCAGTGGTAGGGACAGGATATCCGGGGAGCTGTTTTTT. It encodes CASSGRDRISGELFF.

The sample holds a few counts of this clonotype. An end of the junction does not agree with germline; a read error may underlie this. V gene TRBV28 combines with J gene TRBJ2-1; D might be TRBD1 or TRBD2, each matching 5 bases. The CDR3 covers 14 residues. Per germline, CDR1 MDHEN and CDR2 SYDVKM. The CDR3 sequence is CASPFVGVYSEQFF. CDR3 nucleotide sequence: TGTGCCAGCCCCTTCGTGGGGGTGTACAGTGAGCAGTTCTTC.

This clonotype was picked up many times. The rearrangement links TRBV20-1 to TRBJ2-1, with D maybe TRBD2 (6 bases). The germline V gene has CDR1 DFQATT and CDR2 SNEGSKA (reference sequence). Trimming cost V 3 bases and J 8 bases, with 17 bases left between them. There are 14 residues in the CDR3. The CDR3 region has the DNA TGCAGTGCTAGTAACGGGGGAGTGATTTATGAGCAGTTCTTC. Translating it yields CSASNGGVIYEQFF.

V gene TRBV7-4 combines with J gene TRBJ1-5, with TRBD1 matching 9 bases. CDR1 SGHVT and CDR2 SQSDAQ come from the germline V gene. The CDR3 has 17 residues. Trimming removed 4 bases from V and 1 base from J; junction bases left unmatched: 8. CDR3: CASSSVGTGSSNQPQHF. CDR3 nucleotide sequence: TGTGCCAGCAGCTCTGTGGGGACAGGGTCCAGCAATCAGCCCCAGCATTTT.

This clonotype was found many times. The rearrangement uses TRBV7-2 and TRBJ2-7; 9 nucleotides align to TRBD1. This CDR3 is 13 amino acids long. From germline, CDR1 is SGHTA and CDR2 FQGNSA. After removal of 5 bases from V and 6 bases from J, the junction contained 5 bases not matched to a gene. In nucleotides, the CDR3 is TGTGCCAGCAGCCCCAGACAGGGGGGCGAGCAGTACTTC. As protein: CASSPRQGGEQYF.

This clonotype was counted at least ten times. The V call is TRBV11-2, the J call TRBJ2-7; D is possibly TRBD1 (5 bases). V gave up 1 base and J gave up 3 bases, with 7 bases separating them. The V gene's germline CDR1 is SGHAT and CDR2 FQNNGV. The CDR3 loop spans 13 amino acids. CDR3 sequence: CASSLVTDYEQYF. CDR3 nucleotide sequence: TGTGCCAGCAGCTTAGTGACAGACTACGAGCAGTACTTC.

Note on this clonotype: A clone one base away is much larger, so this may be a read error. The chain employs TRBV6-1 and TRBJ2-7; D might be TRBD2 (5 bases). Germline-derived CDR1 and CDR2 are MNHNS and SASEGT. The length of the CDR3 is 13 residues. CDR3 sequence reads: CAGRGPNRGEQYF. The CDR3 region has the DNA TGTGCCGGCAGAGGCCCAAACCGGGGCGAGCAGTACTTC.

A few counts support this clonotype. CDR3 nucleotide sequence: TGTGCCAGTAGTCCTTTTCGGGAGGCCTTCTACAATGAGCAGTTCTTC. It yields the protein CASSPFREAFYNEQFF. This chain links TRBV19 with TRBJ2-1; 7 positions agree with TRBD2. The V and J ends lost 5 bases and 3 bases, in that order; junction bases with no gene match: 10. The germline gives CDR1 LNHDA, CDR2 SQIVND (reference sequence). The CDR3 extends over 16 amino acids.

The chain employs TRBV10-3 and TRBJ2-1; 12 bases fit TRBD2. The J call is uncertain, as TRBJ2-7 better fits the DNA end. This CDR3 has 16 amino acids. Germline V gene data show CDR1 as ENHRY and CDR2 as SYGVKD. Here the CDR3 DNA reads TGTGCCATCAGTGAGGGTACTAGCGGGAGGTGGAATGAGCAGTACTTC. This sequence encodes CAISEGTSGRWNEQYF.

This sequence joins TRBV10-3 and TRBJ2-5, with D perhaps given as TRBD1 or TRBD2 (5 bases each). CDR1 and CDR2 from the germline V gene are ENHRY and SYGVKD. Deletions cut 0 bases from V and 5 bases from J, with 7 bases between. This CDR3 contains 13 residues. The CDR3 bases are TGTGCCATCAGTGAGTCGGGGGTGGAGACCCAGTACTTC. It specifies CAISESGVETQYF.